Sequencing of this T cell receptor (beta chain) was carried out in a study of T cells in Graves' hyperthyroidism and ophthalmopathy. Amplification of TCR beta CDR3 regions used RNA as the template. TCR CDR3 underwent first-round RT-PCR with the HTBI primer set. TCRdb used MiXCR to reprocess the multiplex PCR reads, holding one entry per CDR3 protein. The repertoire holds around 290,000 distinct CDR3 sequences, with more than 10% as singletons. This clonotype was observed many times. This TCR was sampled from a young woman with Graves' hyperthyroidism that later progressed to Graves' ophthalmopathy. Sequencing was carried out using blood.

The CDR3 loop is CASSLKAPLAGVSSYEQYF. The CDR3 DNA sequence: TGTGCCAGCAGTTTAAAGGCACCACTAGCGGGAGTTTCCTCCTACGAGCAGTACTTC. The V and J genes are TRBV27 and TRBJ2-7; the match to TRBD2 covers 11 bases. Germline V CDR1 and CDR2: MNHEY, SMNVEV (reference sequence). Losses at the gene ends were 2 bases for V and 0 bases for J; bases not matched to a gene: 12. The CDR3 covers 19 residues.